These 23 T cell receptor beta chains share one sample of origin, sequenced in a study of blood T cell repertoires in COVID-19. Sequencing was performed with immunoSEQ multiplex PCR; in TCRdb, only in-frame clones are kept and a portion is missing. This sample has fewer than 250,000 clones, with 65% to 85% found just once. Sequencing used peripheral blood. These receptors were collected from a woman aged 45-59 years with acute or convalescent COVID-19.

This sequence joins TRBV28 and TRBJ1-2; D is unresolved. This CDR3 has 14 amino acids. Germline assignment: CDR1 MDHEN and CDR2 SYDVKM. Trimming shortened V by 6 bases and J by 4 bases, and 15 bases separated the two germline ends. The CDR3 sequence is CASRLAGVSYGYTF. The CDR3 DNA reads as TGTGCCAGCAGACTCGCCGGGGTCTCCTATGGCTACACCTTC.

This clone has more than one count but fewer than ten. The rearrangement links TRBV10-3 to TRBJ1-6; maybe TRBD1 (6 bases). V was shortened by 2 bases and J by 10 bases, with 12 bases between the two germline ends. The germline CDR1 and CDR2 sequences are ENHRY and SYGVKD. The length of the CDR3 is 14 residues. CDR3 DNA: TGTGCCATCAGTGAGGGGGACATGAGGTCACCCCTCCACTTT. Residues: CAISEGDMRSPLHF.

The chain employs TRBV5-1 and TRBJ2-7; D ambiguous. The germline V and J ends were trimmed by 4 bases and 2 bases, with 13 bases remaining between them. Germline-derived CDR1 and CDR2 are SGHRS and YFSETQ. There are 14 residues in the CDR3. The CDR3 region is CASSPGSSTYEQYF. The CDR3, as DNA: TGCGCCAGCAGCCCCGGGTCGTCAACCTACGAGCAGTACTTC. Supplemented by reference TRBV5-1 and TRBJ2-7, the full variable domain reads KAGVTQTPRYLIKTRGQQVTLSCSPISGHRSVSWYQQTPGQGLQFLFEYFSETQRNKGNFPGRFSGRQFSNSRSEMNVSTLELGDSALYLCASSPGSSTYEQYFGPGTRLTVT.

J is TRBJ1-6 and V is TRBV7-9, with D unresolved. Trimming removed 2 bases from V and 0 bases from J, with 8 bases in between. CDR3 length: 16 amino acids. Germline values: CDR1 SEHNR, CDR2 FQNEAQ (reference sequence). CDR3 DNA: TGTGCCAGCAGCTTATTTGGGAGCTCCTATAATTCACCCCTCCACTTT. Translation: CASSLFGSSYNSPLHF.

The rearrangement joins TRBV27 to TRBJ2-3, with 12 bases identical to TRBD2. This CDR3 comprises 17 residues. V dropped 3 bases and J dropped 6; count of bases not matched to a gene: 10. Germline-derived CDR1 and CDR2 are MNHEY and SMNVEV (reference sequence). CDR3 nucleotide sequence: TGTGCCAGCAGTTTCGGCATTGGACTAGCGGGGAACGATACGCAGTATTTT. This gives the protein CASSFGIGLAGNDTQYF.

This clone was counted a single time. The CDR3 protein is CASSQLAGRVGTGELFF. The CDR3 DNA sequence: TGTGCCAGCAGCCAACTAGCGGGGCGAGTCGGCACCGGGGAGCTGTTTTTT. The chain couples TRBV14 to TRBJ2-2, with 9 positions matching TRBD2. The CDR3 extends over 17 amino acids. The V segment lost 2 bases and the J segment 4 bases; nucleotides outside the gene matches: 8. CDR1 is SGHDN, CDR2 FVKESK, per germline.

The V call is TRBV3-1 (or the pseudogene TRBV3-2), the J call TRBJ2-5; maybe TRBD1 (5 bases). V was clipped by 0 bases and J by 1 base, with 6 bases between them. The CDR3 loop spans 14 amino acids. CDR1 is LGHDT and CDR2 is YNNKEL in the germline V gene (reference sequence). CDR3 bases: TGTGCCAGCAGCCAAGACAGGGTCCAAGAGACCCAGTACTTC. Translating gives CASSQDRVQETQYF.

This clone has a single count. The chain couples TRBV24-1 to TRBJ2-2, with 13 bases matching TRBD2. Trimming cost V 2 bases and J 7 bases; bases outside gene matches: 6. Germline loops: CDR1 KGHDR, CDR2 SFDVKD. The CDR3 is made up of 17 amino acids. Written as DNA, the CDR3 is TGTGCCACCAGTGATTACGGGACTAGCGGGATTATCGGGGAGCTGTTTTTT. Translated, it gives CATSDYGTSGIIGELFF.

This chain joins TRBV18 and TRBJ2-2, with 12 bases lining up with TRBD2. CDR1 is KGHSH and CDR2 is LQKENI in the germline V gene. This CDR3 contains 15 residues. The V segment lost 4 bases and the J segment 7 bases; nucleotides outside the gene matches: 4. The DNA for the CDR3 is TGTGCCAGCTCACGACTAGCGGGAGTTGGCGGGGAGCTGTTTTTT. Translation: CASSRLAGVGGELFF.

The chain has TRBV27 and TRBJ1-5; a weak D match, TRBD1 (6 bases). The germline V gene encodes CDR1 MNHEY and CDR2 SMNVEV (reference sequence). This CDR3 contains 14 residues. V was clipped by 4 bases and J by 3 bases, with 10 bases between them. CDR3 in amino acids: CASSSQGPNQPQHF. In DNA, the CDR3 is TGTGCCAGCAGTTCCCAGGGGCCCAATCAGCCCCAGCATTTT.

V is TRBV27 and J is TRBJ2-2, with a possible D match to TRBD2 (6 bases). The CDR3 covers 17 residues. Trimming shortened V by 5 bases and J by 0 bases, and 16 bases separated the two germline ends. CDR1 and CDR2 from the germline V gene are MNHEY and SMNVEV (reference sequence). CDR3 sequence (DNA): TGTGCCAGCAGTCGCCACGGGGGAGATTCGAACACCGGGGAGCTGTTTTTT. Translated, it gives CASSRHGGDSNTGELFF.

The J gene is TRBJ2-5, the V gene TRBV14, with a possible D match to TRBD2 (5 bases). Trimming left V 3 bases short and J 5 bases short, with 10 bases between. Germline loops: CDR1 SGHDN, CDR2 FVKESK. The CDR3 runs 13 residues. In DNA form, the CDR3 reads TGTGCCAGCAGCCAGGGAGTGTGGGAGACCCAGTACTTC. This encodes CASSQGVWETQYF.

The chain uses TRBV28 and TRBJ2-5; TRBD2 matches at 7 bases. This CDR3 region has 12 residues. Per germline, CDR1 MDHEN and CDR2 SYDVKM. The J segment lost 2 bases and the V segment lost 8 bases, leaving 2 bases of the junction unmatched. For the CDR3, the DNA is TGTGCCAGCGGGAGGGTTCAAGAGACCCAGTACTTC. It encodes CASGRVQETQYF.

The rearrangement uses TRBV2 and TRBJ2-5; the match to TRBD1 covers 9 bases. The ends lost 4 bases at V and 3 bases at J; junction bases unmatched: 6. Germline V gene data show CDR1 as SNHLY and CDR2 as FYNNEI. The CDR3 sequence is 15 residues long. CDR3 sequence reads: CASSVGGQGKETQYF. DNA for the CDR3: TGTGCCAGCAGTGTGGGGGGACAGGGTAAAGAGACCCAGTACTTC.

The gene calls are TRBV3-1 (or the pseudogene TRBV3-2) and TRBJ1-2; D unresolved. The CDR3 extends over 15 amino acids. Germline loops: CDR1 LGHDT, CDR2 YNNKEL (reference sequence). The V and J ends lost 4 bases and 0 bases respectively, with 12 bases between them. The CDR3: CASSPAQITNYGYTF. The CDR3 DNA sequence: TGTGCCAGCAGCCCGGCACAGATCACTAACTATGGCTACACCTTC.

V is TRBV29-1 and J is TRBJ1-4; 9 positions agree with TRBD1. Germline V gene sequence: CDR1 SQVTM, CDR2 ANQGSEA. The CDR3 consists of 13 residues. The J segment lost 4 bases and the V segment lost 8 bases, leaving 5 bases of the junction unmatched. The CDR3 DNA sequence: TGCAGCTATCAGACAGGGGGTAATGAAAAACTGTTTTTT. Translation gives CSYQTGGNEKLFF. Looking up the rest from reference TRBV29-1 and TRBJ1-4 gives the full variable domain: SAVISQKPSRDICQRGTSLTIQCQVDSQVTMMFWYRQQPGQSLTLIATANQGSEATYESGFVIDKFPISRPNLTFSTLTVSNMSPEDSSIYLCSYQTGGNEKLFFGSGTQLSVL.

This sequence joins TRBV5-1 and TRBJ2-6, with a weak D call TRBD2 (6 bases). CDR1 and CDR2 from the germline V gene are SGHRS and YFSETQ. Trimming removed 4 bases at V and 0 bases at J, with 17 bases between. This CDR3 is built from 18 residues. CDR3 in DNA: TGCGCCAGCAGCCCCTCGGGGGATCTCCTCTCTGGGGCCAACGTCCTGACTTTC. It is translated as CASSPSGDLLSGANVLTF.

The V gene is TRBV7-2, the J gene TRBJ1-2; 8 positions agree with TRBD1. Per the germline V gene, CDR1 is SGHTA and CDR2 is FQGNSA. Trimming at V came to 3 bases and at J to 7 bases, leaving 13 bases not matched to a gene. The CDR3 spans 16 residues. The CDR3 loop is CASSLTGTGPASGYTF. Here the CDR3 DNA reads TGTGCCAGCAGCTTGACCGGGACAGGTCCGGCGAGTGGCTACACCTTC.

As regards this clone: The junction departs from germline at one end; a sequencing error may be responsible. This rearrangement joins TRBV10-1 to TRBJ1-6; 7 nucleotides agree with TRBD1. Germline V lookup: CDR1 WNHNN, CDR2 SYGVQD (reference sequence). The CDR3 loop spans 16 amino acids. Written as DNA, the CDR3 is TGCGCCAGCAGAGCGACAGGGCTCCCCTATAATTCACCCCCCCACTTT. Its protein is CASRATGLPYNSPPHF.

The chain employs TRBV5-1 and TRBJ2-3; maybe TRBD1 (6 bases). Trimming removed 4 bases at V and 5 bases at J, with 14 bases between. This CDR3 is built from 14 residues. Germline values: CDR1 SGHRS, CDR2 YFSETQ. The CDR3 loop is CASSQGGVGDTQYF. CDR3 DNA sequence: TGCGCCAGCAGCCAAGGGGGAGTCGGAGATACGCAGTATTTT.

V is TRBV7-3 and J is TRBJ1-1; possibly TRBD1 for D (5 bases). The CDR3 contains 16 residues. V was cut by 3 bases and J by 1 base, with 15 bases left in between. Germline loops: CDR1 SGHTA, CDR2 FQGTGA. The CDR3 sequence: CASSFLPTGGNTEAFF. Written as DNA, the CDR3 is TGTGCCAGCAGCTTCCTGCCTACGGGGGGGAACACTGAAGCTTTCTTT.

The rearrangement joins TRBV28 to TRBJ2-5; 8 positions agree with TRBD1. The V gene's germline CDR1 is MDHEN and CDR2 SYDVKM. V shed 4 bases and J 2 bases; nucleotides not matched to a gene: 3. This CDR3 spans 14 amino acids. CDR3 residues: CASSSRTGQETQYF. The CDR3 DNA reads TGTGCCAGCAGTTCCAGGACAGGGCAAGAGACCCAGTACTTC. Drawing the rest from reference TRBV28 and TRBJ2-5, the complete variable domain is DVKVTQSSRYLVKRTGEKVFLECVQDMDHENMFWYRQDPGLGLRLIYFSYDVKMKEKGDIPEGYSVSREKKERFSLILESASTNQTSMYLCASSSRTGQETQYFGPGTRLLVL.

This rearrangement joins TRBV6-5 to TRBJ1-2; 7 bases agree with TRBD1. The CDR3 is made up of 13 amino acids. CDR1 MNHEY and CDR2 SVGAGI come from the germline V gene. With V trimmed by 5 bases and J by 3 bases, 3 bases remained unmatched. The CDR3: CASSRQGDYGYTF. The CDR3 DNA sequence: TGTGCCAGCAGTCGACAGGGAGACTATGGCTACACCTTC.